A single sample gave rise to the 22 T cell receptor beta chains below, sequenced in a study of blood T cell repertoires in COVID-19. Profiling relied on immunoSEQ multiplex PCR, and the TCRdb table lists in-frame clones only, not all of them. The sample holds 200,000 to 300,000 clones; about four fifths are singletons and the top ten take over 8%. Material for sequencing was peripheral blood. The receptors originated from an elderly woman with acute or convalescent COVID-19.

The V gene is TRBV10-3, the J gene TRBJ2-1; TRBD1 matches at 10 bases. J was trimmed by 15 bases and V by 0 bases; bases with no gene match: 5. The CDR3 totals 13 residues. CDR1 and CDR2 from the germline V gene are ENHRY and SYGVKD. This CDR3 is CAISESKTGGLFF. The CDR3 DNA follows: TGTGCCATCAGTGAGTCGAAGACAGGGGGCCTGTTCTTC.

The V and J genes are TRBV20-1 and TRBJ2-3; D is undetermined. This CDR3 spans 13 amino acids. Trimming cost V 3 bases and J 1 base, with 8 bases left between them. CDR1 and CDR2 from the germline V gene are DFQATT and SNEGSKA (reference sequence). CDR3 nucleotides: TGCAGTGCTAGTCGAGATGGCACAGATACGCAGTATTTT. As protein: CSASRDGTDTQYF.

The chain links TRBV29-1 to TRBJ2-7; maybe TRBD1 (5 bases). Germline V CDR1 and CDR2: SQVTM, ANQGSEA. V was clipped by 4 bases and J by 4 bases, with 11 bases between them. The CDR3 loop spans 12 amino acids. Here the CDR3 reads CSVVVQGYEQYF. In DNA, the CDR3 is TGCAGCGTTGTAGTCCAGGGATACGAGCAGTACTTC.

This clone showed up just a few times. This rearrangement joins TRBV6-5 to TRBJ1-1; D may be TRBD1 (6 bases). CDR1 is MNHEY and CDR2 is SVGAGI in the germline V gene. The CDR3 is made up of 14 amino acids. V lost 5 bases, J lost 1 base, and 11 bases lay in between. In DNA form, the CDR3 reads TGTGCCAGCAGTCCCACAGGGAGGAACACTGAAGCTTTCTTT. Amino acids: CASSPTGRNTEAFF.

The CDR3 is CASSLGDRHSPLHF. The CDR3 nucleotides read TGTGCCAGCAGCTTAGGAGACAGACATTCACCCCTCCACTTT. The rearrangement uses TRBV11-1 and TRBJ1-6; D possibly corresponds to TRBD1 (5 bases). The CDR3 spans 14 residues. Trimming pared 1 base from V and 8 bases from J, leaving 9 bases between. Germline CDR1 reads SGHAT; CDR2 reads FQDESV (reference sequence).

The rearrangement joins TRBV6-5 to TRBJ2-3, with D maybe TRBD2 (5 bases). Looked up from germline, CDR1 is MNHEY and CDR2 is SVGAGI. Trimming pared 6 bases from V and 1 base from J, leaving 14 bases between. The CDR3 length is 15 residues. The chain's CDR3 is CASRITPRGTDTQYF. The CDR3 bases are TGTGCCAGCAGGATAACACCGCGGGGCACAGATACGCAGTATTTT.

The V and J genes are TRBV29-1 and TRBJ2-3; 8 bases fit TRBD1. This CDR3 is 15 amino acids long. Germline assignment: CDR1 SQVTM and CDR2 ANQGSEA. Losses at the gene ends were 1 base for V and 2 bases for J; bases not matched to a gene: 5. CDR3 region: CSVEGGQGPTDTQYF. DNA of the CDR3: TGCAGCGTTGAAGGTGGACAGGGCCCCACAGATACGCAGTATTTT.

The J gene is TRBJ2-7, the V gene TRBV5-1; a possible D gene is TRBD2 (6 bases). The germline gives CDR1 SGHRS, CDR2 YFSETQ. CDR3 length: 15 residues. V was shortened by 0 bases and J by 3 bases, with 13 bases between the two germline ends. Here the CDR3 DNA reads TGCGCCAGCAGCTTGGAGATGGCGGGGAGCTACGAGCAGTACTTC. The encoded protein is CASSLEMAGSYEQYF.

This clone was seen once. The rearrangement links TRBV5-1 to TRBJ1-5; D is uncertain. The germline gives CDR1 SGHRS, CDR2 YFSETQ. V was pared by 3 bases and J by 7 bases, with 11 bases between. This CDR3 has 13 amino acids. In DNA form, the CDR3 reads TGCGCCAGCAGCTCCTCCCCCGGGCAGCCCCAGCATTTT. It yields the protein CASSSSPGQPQHF. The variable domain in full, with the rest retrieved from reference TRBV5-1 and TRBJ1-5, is KAGVTQTPRYLIKTRGQQVTLSCSPISGHRSVSWYQQTPGQGLQFLFEYFSETQRNKGNFPGRFSGRQFSNSRSEMNVSTLELGDSALYLCASSSSPGQPQHFGDGTRLSIL.

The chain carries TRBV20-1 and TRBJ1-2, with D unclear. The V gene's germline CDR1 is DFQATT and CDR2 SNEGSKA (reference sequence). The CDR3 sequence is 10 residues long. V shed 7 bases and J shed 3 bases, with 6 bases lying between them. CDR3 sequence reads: CSVLYYGYTF. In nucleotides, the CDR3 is TGCAGTGTTCTATACTATGGCTACACCTTC.

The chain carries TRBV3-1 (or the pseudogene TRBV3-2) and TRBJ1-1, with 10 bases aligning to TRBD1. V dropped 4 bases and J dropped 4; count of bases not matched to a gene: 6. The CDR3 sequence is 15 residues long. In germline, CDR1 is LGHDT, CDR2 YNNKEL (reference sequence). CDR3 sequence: CASSRPTGGGTEAFF. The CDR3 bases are TGTGCCAGCAGCCGACCGACAGGGGGCGGCACTGAAGCTTTCTTT.

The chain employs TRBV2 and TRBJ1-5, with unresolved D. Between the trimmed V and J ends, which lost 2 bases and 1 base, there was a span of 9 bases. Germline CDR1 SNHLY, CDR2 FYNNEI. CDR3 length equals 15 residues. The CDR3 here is CASSERLPSNQPQHF. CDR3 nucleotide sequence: TGTGCCAGCAGTGAACGGTTACCCAGCAATCAGCCCCAGCATTTT. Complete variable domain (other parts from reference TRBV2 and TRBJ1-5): EPEVTQTPSHQVTQMGQEVILRCVPISNHLYFYWYRQILGQKVEFLVSFYNNEISEKSEIFDDQFSVERPDGSNFTLKIRSTKLEDSAMYFCASSERLPSNQPQHFGDGTRLSIL.

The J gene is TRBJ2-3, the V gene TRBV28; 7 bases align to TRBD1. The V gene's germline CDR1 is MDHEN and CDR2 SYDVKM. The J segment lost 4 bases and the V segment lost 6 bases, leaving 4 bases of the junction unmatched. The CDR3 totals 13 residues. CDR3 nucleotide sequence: TGTGCCAGCAGAACAGGGGTGGCAGATACGCAGTATTTT. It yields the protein CASRTGVADTQYF.

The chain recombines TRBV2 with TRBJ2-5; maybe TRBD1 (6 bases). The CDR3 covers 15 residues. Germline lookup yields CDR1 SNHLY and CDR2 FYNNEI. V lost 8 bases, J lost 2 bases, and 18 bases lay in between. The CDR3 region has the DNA TGTGCCAGCTCAAAAGCCGACAGGATTCAAGAGACCCAGTACTTC. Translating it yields CASSKADRIQETQYF.

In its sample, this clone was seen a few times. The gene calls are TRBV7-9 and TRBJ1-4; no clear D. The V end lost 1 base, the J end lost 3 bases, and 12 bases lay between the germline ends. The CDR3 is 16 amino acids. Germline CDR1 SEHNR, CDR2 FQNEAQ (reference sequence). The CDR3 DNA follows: TGTGCCAGCAGCTTAGGGCAGCTGGGAGCTAATGAAAAACTGTTTTTT. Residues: CASSLGQLGANEKLFF.

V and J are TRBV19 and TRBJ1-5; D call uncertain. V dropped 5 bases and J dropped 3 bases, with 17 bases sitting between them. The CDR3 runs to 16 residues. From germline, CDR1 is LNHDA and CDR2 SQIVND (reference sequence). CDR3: CASSFLEAQHNQPQHF. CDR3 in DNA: TGTGCCAGTAGTTTTCTCGAGGCCCAGCACAATCAGCCCCAGCATTTT.

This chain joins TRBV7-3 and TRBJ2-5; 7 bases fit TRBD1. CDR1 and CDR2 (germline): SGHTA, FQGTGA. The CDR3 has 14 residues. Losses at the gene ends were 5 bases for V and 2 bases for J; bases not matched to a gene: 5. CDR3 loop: CASSPGQQQETQYF. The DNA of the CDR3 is TGTGCCAGCAGCCCGGGACAGCAACAAGAGACCCAGTACTTC.

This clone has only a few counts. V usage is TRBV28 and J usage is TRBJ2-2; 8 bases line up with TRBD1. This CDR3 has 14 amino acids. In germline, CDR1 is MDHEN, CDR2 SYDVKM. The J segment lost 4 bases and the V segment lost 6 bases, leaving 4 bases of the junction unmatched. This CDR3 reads CASRAGGITGELFF. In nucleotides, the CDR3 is TGTGCCAGCAGGGCAGGGGGCATCACCGGGGAGCTGTTTTTT.

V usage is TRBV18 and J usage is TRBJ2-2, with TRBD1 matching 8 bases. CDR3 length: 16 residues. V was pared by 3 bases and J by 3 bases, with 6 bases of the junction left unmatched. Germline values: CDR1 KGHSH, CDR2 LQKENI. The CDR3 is CASSPQGAADTGELFF. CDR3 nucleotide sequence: TGTGCCAGCTCACCTCAGGGGGCGGCGGACACCGGGGAGCTGTTTTTT.

The CDR3 DNA reads TGTGCCACCAGCAGAGATCGAGGGACATCTAGCAATCAGCCCCAGCATTTT. It yields the protein CATSRDRGTSSNQPQHF. V and J are TRBV15 and TRBJ1-5, with D possibly matching TRBD1 (6 bases). This CDR3 has 17 residues. Germline values: CDR1 LNHNV, CDR2 YYDKDF (reference sequence). V shed 0 bases and J shed 0 bases, with 12 bases lying between them. Together with reference TRBV15 and TRBJ1-5, the CDR3 gives the full variable domain: DAMVIQNPRYQVTQFGKPVTLSCSQTLNHNVMYWYQQKSSQAPKLLFHYYDKDFNNEADTPDNFQSRRPNTSFCFLDIRSPGLGDTAMYLCATSRDRGTSSNQPQHFGDGTRLSIL.

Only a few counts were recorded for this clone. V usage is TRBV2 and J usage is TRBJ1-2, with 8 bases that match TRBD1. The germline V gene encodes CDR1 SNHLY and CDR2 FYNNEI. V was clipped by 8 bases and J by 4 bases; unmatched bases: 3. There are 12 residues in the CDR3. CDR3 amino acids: CASQGASYGYTF. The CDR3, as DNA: TGTGCCAGCCAGGGGGCAAGCTATGGCTACACCTTC.

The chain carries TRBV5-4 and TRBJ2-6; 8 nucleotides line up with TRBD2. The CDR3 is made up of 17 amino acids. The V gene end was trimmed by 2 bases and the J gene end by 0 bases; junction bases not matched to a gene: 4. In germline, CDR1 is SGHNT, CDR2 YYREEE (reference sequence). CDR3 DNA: TGTGCCAGCAGCTTTCCTGCGGGGGGCTCTGGGGCCAACGTCCTGACTTTC. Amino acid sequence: CASSFPAGGSGANVLTF.